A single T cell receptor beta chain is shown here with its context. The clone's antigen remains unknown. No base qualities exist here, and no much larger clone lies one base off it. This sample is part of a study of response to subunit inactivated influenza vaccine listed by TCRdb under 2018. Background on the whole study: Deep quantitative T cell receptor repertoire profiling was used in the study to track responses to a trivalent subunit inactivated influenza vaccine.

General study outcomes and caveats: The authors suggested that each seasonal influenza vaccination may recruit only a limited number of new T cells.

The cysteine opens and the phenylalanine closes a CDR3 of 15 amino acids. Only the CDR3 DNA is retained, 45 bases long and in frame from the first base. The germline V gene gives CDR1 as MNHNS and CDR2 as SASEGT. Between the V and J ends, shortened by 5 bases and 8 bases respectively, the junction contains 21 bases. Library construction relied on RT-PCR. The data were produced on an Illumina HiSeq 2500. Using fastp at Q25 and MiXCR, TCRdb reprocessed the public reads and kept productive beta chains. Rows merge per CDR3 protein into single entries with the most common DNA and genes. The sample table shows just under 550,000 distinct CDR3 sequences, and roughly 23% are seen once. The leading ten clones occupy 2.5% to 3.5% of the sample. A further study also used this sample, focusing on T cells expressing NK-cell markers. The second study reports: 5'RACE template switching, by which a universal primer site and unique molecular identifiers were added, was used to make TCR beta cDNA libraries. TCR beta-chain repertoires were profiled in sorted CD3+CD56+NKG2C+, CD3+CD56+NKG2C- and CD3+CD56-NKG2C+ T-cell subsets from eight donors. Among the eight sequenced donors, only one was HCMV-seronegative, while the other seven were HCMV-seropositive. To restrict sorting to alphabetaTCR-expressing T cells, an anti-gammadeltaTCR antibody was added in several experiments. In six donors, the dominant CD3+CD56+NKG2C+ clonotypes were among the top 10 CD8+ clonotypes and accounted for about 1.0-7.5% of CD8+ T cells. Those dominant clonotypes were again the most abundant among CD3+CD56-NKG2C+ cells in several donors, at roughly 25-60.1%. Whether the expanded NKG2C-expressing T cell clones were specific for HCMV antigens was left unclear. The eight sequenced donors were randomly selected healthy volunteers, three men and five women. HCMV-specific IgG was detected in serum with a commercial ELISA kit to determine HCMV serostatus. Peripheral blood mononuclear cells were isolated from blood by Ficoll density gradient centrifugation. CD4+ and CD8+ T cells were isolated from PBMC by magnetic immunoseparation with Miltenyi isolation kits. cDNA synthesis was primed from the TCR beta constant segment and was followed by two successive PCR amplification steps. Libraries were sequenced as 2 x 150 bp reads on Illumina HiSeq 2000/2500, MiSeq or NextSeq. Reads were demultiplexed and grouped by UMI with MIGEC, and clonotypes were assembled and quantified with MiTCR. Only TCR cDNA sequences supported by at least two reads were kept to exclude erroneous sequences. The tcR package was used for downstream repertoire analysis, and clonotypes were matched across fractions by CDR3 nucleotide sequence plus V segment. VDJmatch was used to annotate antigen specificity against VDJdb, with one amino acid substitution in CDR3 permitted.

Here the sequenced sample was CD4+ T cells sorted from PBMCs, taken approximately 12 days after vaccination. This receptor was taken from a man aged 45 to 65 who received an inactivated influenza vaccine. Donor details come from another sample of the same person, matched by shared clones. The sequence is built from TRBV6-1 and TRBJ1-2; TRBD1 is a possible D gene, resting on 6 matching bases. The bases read TGTGCCAGCAGTCTGGGGGCGGCGGCTCGAGTCGGCTACACCTTC. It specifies CASSLGAAARVGYTF.